A single sample gave rise to the 24 T cell receptor beta chains below, sequenced in a study of patients and donors after allogeneic stem cell transplantation. From the RT-PCR reads, TCRdb called clonotypes with MiXCR, one entry per CDR3 protein. This sample carries approximately 200,000 distinct CDR3 sequences, 11% to 15% of them seen once, and the ten largest clones take around 10%. Sequencing was performed on blood, either unsorted or a sorted T cell fraction (not recorded which). The receptors derive from a human donor who was either an allogeneic HSCT recipient or a stem cell or donor lymphocyte infusion donor (not recorded which). It is not recorded whose cells these are; they may come from a transplant donor.

The genes are TRBV6-1 and TRBJ2-1, with D unclear. The CDR3 contains 15 residues. The ends were cut back, 10 bases at V and 0 bases at J, with 16 bases in the middle. Germline CDR1 is MNHNS and CDR2 is SASEGT. The CDR3 sequence is CAIRLGLSSYNEQFF. CDR3 nucleotides: TGTGCCATCCGGTTGGGCCTCAGCTCCTACAATGAGCAGTTCTTC.

This chain connects TRBV7-6 to TRBJ1-2; the match to TRBD1 covers 7 bases. Trimming at V came to 0 bases and at J to 6 bases, leaving 1 base not matched to a gene. The CDR3 sequence is 13 residues long. Per germline, CDR1 SGHVS and CDR2 FNYEAQ. CDR3 nucleotide sequence: TGTGCCAGCAGCTTAGCGCAGGGGGATGGCTACACCTTC. It translates to CASSLAQGDGYTF. Filled out from reference TRBV7-6 and TRBJ1-2, the complete variable domain reads GAGVSQSPRYKVTKRGQDVALRCDPISGHVSLYWYRQALGQGPEFLTYFNYEAQQDKSGLPNDRFSAERPEGSISTLTIQRTEQRDSAMYRCASSLAQGDGYTFGSGTRLTVV.

This clonotype was picked up many times. J is TRBJ1-3 and V is TRBV20-1; TRBD1 aligns across 7 bases. The CDR3 totals 12 residues. Germline loops: CDR1 DFQATT, CDR2 SNEGSKA (reference sequence). V shed 4 bases, J shed 4 bases, and the junction held 1 base outside the gene matches. The CDR3 region is CSAMTGGNTIYF. For the CDR3, the DNA is TGCAGTGCTATGACAGGGGGAAACACCATATATTTT.

There are many counts of this clonotype. The rearrangement uses TRBV20-1 and TRBJ2-2, with 9 bases identical to TRBD2. The CDR3 consists of 16 residues. The V and J ends lost 5 bases and 6 bases, in that order; junction bases with no gene match: 13. Germline values: CDR1 DFQATT, CDR2 SNEGSKA (reference sequence). The CDR3 DNA follows: TGCAGTGCTTCTTTCCATGGCGGGAGGGCCGCCGGGGAGCTGTTTTTT. It encodes CSASFHGGRAAGELFF.

The chain recombines TRBV7-9 with TRBJ1-2; D might be TRBD1 (6 bases). This CDR3 region has 15 residues. Germline V gives CDR1 SEHNR, CDR2 FQNEAQ (reference sequence). V shed 1 base and J shed 8 bases, with 17 bases lying between them. The CDR3 loop is CASSLDLTGMVGYTF. The DNA of the CDR3 is TGTGCCAGCAGCTTAGATTTAACAGGGATGGTCGGCTACACCTTC.

This clonotype was counted between two and nine times. The genes are TRBV4-2 and TRBJ1-1; the match to TRBD1 covers 10 bases. The CDR3 is 19 amino acids. Trimming removed 1 base from V and 5 bases from J; junction bases left unmatched: 16. Germline V CDR1 and CDR2: LGHNA, YNFKEQ. The CDR3 DNA is TGTGCCAGCAGCCAAGGCCCCCTAGGGAGGACAGGGGGGAGGACTGAAGCTTTCTTT. Its protein is CASSQGPLGRTGGRTEAFF.

This clonotype was seen a handful of times. The chain couples TRBV27 to TRBJ2-2, with D possibly TRBD1 on 5 matching bases. The V end lost 4 bases, the J end lost 6 bases, and 15 bases lay between the germline ends. CDR1 and CDR2 (germline): MNHEY, SMNVEV (reference sequence). The CDR3 totals 15 residues. The CDR3 sequence is CASSYRQIRSGELFF. The CDR3 nucleotides are TGTGCCAGCAGTTACCGACAGATTCGGTCCGGGGAGCTGTTTTTT.

The chain carries TRBV6-5 and TRBJ1-2; 7 nucleotides match TRBD1. V was pared by 4 bases and J by 8 bases, with 10 bases of the junction left unmatched. This CDR3 is built from 14 residues. Germline CDR1 reads MNHEY; CDR2 reads SVGAGI. CDR3 in amino acids: CASSLGQPSNGYTF. The CDR3, as DNA: TGTGCCAGCAGTTTGGGACAGCCCTCAAACGGCTACACCTTC.

The chain is built from TRBV12-3 or TRBV12-4 and TRBJ2-7; 8 bases line up with TRBD1. The CDR3 loop spans 14 amino acids. V dropped 5 bases and J dropped 3; count of bases not matched to a gene: 6. The CDR3 protein is CASSPVDRDYEQYF. As DNA, the CDR3 is TGTGCCAGCAGTCCCGTGGACAGGGACTACGAGCAGTACTTC.

V gene TRBV28 combines with J gene TRBJ1-2, with 7 bases identical to TRBD1. The CDR3 runs 17 residues. Germline CDR1 MDHEN, CDR2 SYDVKM. Trimming removed 4 bases from V and 6 bases from J; junction bases left unmatched: 17. CDR3 sequence: CASSSPNPRDRRDGYTF. In nucleotides, the CDR3 is TGTGCCAGCAGTTCACCGAACCCTCGGGACAGAAGGGATGGCTACACCTTC.

This clonotype was picked up a small number of times. The genes are TRBV2 and TRBJ2-3; no definite D call. Deletions cut 1 base from V and 3 bases from J, with 5 bases between. The CDR3 length is 13 residues. CDR1 and CDR2 from the germline V gene are SNHLY and FYNNEI. The CDR3: CASSEGRTDTQYF. In DNA, the CDR3 is TGTGCCAGCAGTGAAGGCAGAACAGATACGCAGTATTTT.

This clonotype occurred many times. CDR3 residues: CASILGRGQPQHF. CDR3 in DNA: TGTGCCAGCATTTTAGGGAGAGGTCAGCCCCAGCATTTT. The chain employs TRBV2 and TRBJ1-5; D ambiguous. Germline CDR1 SNHLY, CDR2 FYNNEI. The CDR3 sequence is 13 residues long. Trimming took off 7 bases at V and 6 bases at J, with 13 bases between the two ends.

This clonotype was counted between two and nine times. The chain recombines TRBV12-3 or TRBV12-4 with TRBJ1-5; no reliable D call. The V gene lost 5 bases and the J gene lost 6 bases, with 17 bases spanning the gap. The CDR3 spans 15 residues. CDR3 DNA: TGTGCCAGCAGTACGTACTTGGGGATGGGTCAGCCCCAGCATTTT. Amino acid sequence: CASSTYLGMGQPQHF.

The chain recombines TRBV7-2 with TRBJ2-1; the match to TRBD2 covers 8 bases. This CDR3 has 16 residues. J lost 3 bases, V lost 0 bases, and 4 bases had no gene match. Germline V lookup: CDR1 SGHTA, CDR2 FQGNSA. CDR3 in DNA: TGTGCCAGCAGCTTAGCGACGGGAGGGGTCTACAATGAGCAGTTCTTC. Protein: CASSLATGGVYNEQFF.

CDR3 loop: CSVRDTGNQPQHF. Here the CDR3 DNA reads TGCAGCGTCCGGGACACAGGCAATCAGCCCCAGCATTTT. V gene TRBV29-1 combines with J gene TRBJ1-5, with D tentatively TRBD1 (6 bases). V lost 6 bases to trimming and J lost 2 bases, with 11 bases between them. Per the germline V gene, CDR1 is SQVTM and CDR2 is ANQGSEA. This CDR3 is 13 amino acids long.

A few counts support this clonotype. This rearrangement joins TRBV29-1 to TRBJ1-1; 8 nucleotides align to TRBD1. V shed 6 bases and J 4 bases; nucleotides not matched to a gene: 7. CDR3 size: 13 residues. Per the germline V gene, CDR1 is SQVTM and CDR2 is ANQGSEA. The CDR3 bases are TGCAGCGTAGTACAAACAGGGGGCACTGAAGCTTTCTTT. It yields the protein CSVVQTGGTEAFF.

This chain connects TRBV5-4 to TRBJ1-2, with D possibly TRBD1 on 5 matching bases. With 2 bases removed from V and 6 bases from J, the gap between germline ends came to 11 bases. The CDR3 has 13 amino acids. Germline assignment: CDR1 SGHNT and CDR2 YYREEE (reference sequence). CDR3 amino acids: CASSFPGYDGYTF. The CDR3 nucleotides read TGTGCCAGCAGCTTCCCAGGGTATGATGGCTACACCTTC.

This clonotype was counted many times. This rearrangement joins TRBV20-1 to TRBJ2-1; possibly TRBD2 for D (5 bases). The germline V and J ends were trimmed by 3 bases and 5 bases, with 11 bases remaining between them. Germline V gene lookup returns CDR1 DFQATT and CDR2 SNEGSKA (reference sequence). There are 13 residues in the CDR3. CDR3 protein: CSASRLADNEQFF. The CDR3 DNA reads as TGCAGTGCTAGTCGCCTAGCAGACAATGAGCAGTTCTTC.

This sequence joins TRBV7-8 and TRBJ1-5; D is unresolved. Germline V lookup: CDR1 SGHVS, CDR2 FQNEAQ. Trimming left V 0 bases short and J 7 bases short, with 10 bases between. The CDR3 contains 14 residues. CDR3 in DNA: TGTGCCAGCAGCTTAGCCACGGGGTTCCAGCCCCAGCATTTT. Its protein product is CASSLATGFQPQHF. Using reference TRBV7-8 and TRBJ1-5 for the parts outside the CDR3, the full variable domain is GAGVSQSPRYKVAKRGQDVALRCDPISGHVSLFWYQQALGQGPEFLTYFQNEAQLDKSGLPSDRFFAERPEGSVSTLKIQRTQQEDSAVYLCASSLATGFQPQHFGDGTRLSIL.

The rearrangement joins TRBV5-1 to TRBJ1-5; 7 positions match TRBD1. The CDR3 totals 17 residues. From germline, CDR1 is SGHRS and CDR2 YFSETQ. The ends lost 8 bases at V and 2 bases at J; junction bases unmatched: 16. The CDR3 sequence: CARSTGVGKMCNQPQHF. DNA of the CDR3: TGCGCCAGATCTACAGGGGTAGGTAAGATGTGCAATCAGCCCCAGCATTTT.

There are many counts of this clonotype. The chain recombines TRBV24-1 with TRBJ1-6; D not resolved. V was pared by 7 bases and J by 7 bases, with 7 bases between. CDR3 length: 12 amino acids. Germline V lookup: CDR1 KGHDR, CDR2 SFDVKD. The DNA of the CDR3 is TGTGCCACCAGGGTTGAGAATTCACCCCTCCACTTT. It is translated as CATRVENSPLHF.

This clonotype was counted only a few times. This chain connects TRBV5-1 to TRBJ1-6; unclear D gene. CDR1 is SGHRS and CDR2 is YFSETQ in the germline V gene. Between the trimmed V and J ends, which lost 2 bases and 6 bases, there was a span of 21 bases. The CDR3 extends over 18 amino acids. This CDR3 reads CASSFFGPSLGFNSPLHF. In DNA form, the CDR3 reads TGCGCCAGCAGCTTTTTCGGGCCGTCCCTGGGTTTTAATTCACCCCTCCACTTT.

This clonotype appeared a few times. The V gene is TRBV5-1, the J gene TRBJ2-5; TRBD1 matches at 9 bases. In germline, CDR1 is SGHRS, CDR2 YFSETQ. After removal of 0 bases from V and 1 base from J, the junction contained 4 bases not matched to a gene. There are 16 residues in the CDR3. The CDR3 protein is CASSLARTGAQETQYF. The CDR3 DNA sequence: TGCGCCAGCAGCTTGGCCAGGACAGGGGCCCAAGAGACCCAGTACTTC.

There are many counts of this clonotype. The rearrangement uses TRBV29-1 and TRBJ2-7; D may be TRBD1 or TRBD2 (5 bases each). This CDR3 is built from 12 residues. V was cut by 5 bases and J by 9 bases, with 17 bases left in between. Germline loops: CDR1 SQVTM, CDR2 ANQGSEA. CDR3 sequence: CSVRDGSVRQYF. The CDR3 region has the DNA TGCAGCGTTCGGGACGGTTCCGTCCGGCAGTACTTC.